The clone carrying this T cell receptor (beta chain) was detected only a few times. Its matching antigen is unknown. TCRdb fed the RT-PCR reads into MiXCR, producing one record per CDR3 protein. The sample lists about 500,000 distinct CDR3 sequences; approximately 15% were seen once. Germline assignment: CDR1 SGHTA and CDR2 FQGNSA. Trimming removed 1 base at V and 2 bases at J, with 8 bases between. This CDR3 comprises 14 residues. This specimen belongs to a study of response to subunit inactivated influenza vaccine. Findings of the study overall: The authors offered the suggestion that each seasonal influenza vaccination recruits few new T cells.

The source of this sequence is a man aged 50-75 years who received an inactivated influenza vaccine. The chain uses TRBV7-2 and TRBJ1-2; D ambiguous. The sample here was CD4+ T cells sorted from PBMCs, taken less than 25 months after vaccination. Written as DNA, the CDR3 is TGTGCCAGCAGCTTAGTTTCGGGGAACTATGGCTACACCTTC. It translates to CASSLVSGNYGYTF.